Listed below are T cell receptor beta chains from one sample, sequenced in a study of shared clonotypes between healthy human individuals. Sequenced by immunoSEQ multiplex PCR; TCRdb stores in-frame clones only, minus some. The sample consists of about half a million clones, less than 80% of them appearing once. Sequencing used PBMCs. These TCRs come from a woman aged 40 to 50 in good health. Some clones in this sample may be carry-over from other donors' samples. Each CDR3 is given with its conserved first and last residue. A D gene is named only where the DNA matches it firmly. A row's size may be missing; if present it is once, few, many or a size class.

len	j_gene	d_gene	abundance	v_gene	CDR3aa	CDR3nt
16	TRBJ2-2	NA	NA	TRBV4-2	CASSQALEPRSGELFF	TGTGCCAGCAGCCAGGCACTAGAGCCAAGGTCCGGGGAGCTGTTTTTT
14	TRBJ2-7	TRBD1	NA	TRBV6-5	CASRMTGTSYEQYF	TGTGCCAGCAGGATGACAGGGACCTCCTACGAGCAGTACTTC
18	TRBJ2-3	TRBD2	few	TRBV5-1	CASSLLPSSGSGTDTQYF	TGCGCCAGCAGCTTGCTCCCCAGCAGCGGGAGTGGCACAGATACGCAGTATTTT
14	TRBJ2-7	NA	NA	TRBV10-2	CASSEFLGPYEQYF	TGCGCCAGCAGTGAGTTCCTGGGTCCCTACGAGCAGTACTTC
13	TRBJ2-3	NA	NA	TRBV7-8	CASRPHATDTQYF	TGTGCCAGCAGACCTCACGCGACAGATACGCAGTATTTT
15	TRBJ1-2	NA	once	TRBV15	CATSNNKGLRGGYTF	TGTGCCACCAGCAACAATAAGGGCTTGAGGGGTGGCTACACCTTC
13	TRBJ2-7	NA	NA	TRBV7-2	CASSLAQSYEQYF	TGTGCCAGCAGCTTAGCGCAATCCTACGAGCAGTACTTC
17	TRBJ2-5	NA	once	TRBV14	CASSQRGTHRVQETQYF	TGTGCCAGCAGCCAGAGAGGAACCCACAGAGTCCAAGAGACCCAGTACTTC
15	TRBJ2-7	TRBD2	NA	TRBV5-1	CASSPQREWKYEQYF	TGCGCCAGCAGCCCACAGCGGGAGTGGAAATACGAGCAGTACTTC
14	TRBJ2-1	NA	NA	TRBV7-8	CASTMEGPYNEQFF	TGTGCCAGCACCATGGAGGGTCCTTACAATGAGCAGTTCTTC
16	TRBJ1-2	TRBD1	NA	TRBV28	CASSATPGQGKGGYTF	TGTGCCAGCAGTGCTACTCCGGGACAGGGGAAAGGTGGCTACACCTTC
13	TRBJ2-3	NA	NA	TRBV2	CAIQTLGADTQYF	TGTGCCATCCAGACCCTAGGGGCAGATACGCAGTATTTT
11	TRBJ2-1	NA	NA	TRBV6-1	CASRTGNEQFF	TGTGCCAGCAGGACCGGGAATGAGCAGTTCTTC
15	TRBJ2-3	TRBD2	NA	TRBV6-4	CASSPTSGSTDTQYF	TGTGCCAGCAGTCCCACTAGCGGGAGCACAGATACGCAGTATTTT
15	TRBJ2-1	NA	NA	TRBV15	CATSRDRWTRNEQFF	TGTGCCACCAGCAGAGATCGCTGGACCCGCAATGAGCAGTTCTTC
13	TRBJ2-7	NA	NA	TRBV6-5	CASRYSITYEQYF	TGTGCCAGCAGATACTCCATCACCTACGAGCAGTACTTC
13	TRBJ2-7	TRBD1	NA	TRBV15	CATSRDRFYEQYF	TGTGCCACCAGCAGGGACAGGTTCTACGAGCAGTACTTC
18	TRBJ2-3	TRBD2	NA	TRBV9	CASSVGGTSGTSTDTQYF	TGTGCCAGCAGCGTAGGAGGGACTAGCGGCACTAGCACAGATACGCAGTATTTT
15	TRBJ2-7	NA	NA	TRBV7-8	CASSLAEGVRYEQYF	TGTGCCAGCAGCTTGGCGGAGGGGGTCCGCTACGAGCAGTACTTC
16	TRBJ1-1	TRBD1	NA	TRBV5-8	CASSLFFGQGHTEAFF	TGTGCCAGCAGCTTGTTCTTTGGACAGGGTCACACTGAAGCTTTCTTT
14	TRBJ2-7	TRBD1	NA	TRBV5-1	CASSWGTGSYEQYF	TGCGCCAGCAGCTGGGGGACAGGTTCCTACGAGCAGTACTTC
18	TRBJ2-7	TRBD2	NA	TRBV28	CASTSPGTSGSWAYEQYF	TGTGCCAGCACCTCCCCCGGGACTAGCGGGAGTTGGGCCTACGAGCAGTACTTC
16	TRBJ1-5	NA	NA	TRBV7-8	CASSRKQGGRNQPQHF	TGTGCCAGCAGCCGAAAACAGGGAGGACGAAATCAGCCCCAGCATTTT
13	TRBJ2-4	NA	NA	TRBV6-1	CASSEWGLNIQYF	TGTGCCAGCAGTGAATGGGGGTTAAACATTCAGTACTTC
20	TRBJ2-1	TRBD2	NA	TRBV12-5	CASGLEMGLAGGRSYNEQFF	TGTGCTAGTGGTTTGGAAATGGGACTAGCGGGAGGGCGGTCCTACAATGAGCAGTTCTTC
15	TRBJ1-1	NA	once	TRBV19	CASSIFGFGDTEAFF	TGTGCCAGTAGTATTTTTGGTTTTGGGGACACTGAAGCTTTCTTT